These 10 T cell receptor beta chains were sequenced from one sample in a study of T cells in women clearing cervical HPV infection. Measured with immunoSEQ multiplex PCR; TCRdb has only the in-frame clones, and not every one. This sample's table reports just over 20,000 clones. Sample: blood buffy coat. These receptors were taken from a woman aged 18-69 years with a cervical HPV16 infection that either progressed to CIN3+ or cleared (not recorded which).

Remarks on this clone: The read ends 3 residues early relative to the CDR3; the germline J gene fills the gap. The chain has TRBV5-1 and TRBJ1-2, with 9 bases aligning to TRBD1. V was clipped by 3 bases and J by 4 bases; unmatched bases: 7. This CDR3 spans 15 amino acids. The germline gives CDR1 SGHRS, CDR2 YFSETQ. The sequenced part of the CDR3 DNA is TGCGCCAGCAGCTCCACAGGGGGCGCTGGCTATGGC. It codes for CASSSTGGAGYG. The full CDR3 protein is CASSSTGGAGYGYTF. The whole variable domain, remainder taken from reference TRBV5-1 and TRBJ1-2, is KAGVTQTPRYLIKTRGQQVTLSCSPISGHRSVSWYQQTPGQGLQFLFEYFSETQRNKGNFPGRFSGRQFSNSRSEMNVSTLELGDSALYLCASSSTGGAGYGYTFGSGTRLTVV.

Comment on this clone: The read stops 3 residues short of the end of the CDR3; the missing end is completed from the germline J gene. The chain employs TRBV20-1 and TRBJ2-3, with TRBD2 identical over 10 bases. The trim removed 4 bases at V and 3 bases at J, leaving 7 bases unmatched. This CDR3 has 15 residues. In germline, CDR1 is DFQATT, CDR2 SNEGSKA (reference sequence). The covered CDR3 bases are TGCAGTGCTATCATTAGCGGGGGGATTACAGATACG. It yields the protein CSAIISGGITDT. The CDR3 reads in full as CSAIISGGITDTQYF.

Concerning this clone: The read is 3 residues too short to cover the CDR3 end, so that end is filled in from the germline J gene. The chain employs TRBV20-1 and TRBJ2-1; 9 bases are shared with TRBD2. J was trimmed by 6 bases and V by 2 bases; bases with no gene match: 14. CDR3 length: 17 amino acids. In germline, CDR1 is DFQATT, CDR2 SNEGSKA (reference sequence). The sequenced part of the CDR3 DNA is TGCAGTGCTAGACCCAGCGGGGGGCCCTGGTTAGGCAATGAG. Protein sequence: CSARPSGGPWLGNE. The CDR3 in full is CSARPSGGPWLGNEQFF.

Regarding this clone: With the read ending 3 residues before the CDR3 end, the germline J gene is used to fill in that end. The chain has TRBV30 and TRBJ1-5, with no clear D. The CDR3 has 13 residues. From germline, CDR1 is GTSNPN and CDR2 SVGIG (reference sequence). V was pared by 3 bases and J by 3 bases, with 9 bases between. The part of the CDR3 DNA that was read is TGTGCCTGGAGAGAGAGGGTCAATCAGCCC. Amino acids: CAWRERVNQP. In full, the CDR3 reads CAWRERVNQPQHF.

CDR3 sequence: CSARIPLAQETQYF. CDR3 bases read: TGCAGTGCTAGAATCCCGCTAGCCCAAGAGACC. This sequence joins TRBV20-1 and TRBJ2-5, with D maybe TRBD2 (5 bases). The CDR3 goes on 3 residues after the read ends, and that part is filled in from the germline J gene. The CDR3 is 14 amino acids. Germline V gene lookup returns CDR1 DFQATT and CDR2 SNEGSKA (reference sequence). Trimming cost V 2 bases and J 1 base, with 11 bases left between them.

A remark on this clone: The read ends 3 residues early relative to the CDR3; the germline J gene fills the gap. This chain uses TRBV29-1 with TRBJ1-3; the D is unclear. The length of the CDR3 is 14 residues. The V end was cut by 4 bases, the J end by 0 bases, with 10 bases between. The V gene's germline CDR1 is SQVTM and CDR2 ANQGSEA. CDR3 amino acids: CSVVPQASGNTIYF. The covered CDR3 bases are TGCAGCGTTGTACCCCAGGCCTCTGGAAACACC.

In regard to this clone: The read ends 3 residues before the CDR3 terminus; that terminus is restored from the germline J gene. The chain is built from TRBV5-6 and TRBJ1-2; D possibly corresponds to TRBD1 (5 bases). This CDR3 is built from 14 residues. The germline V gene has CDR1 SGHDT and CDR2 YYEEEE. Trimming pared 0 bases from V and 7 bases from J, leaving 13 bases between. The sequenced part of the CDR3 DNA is TGTGCCAGCAGCTTGGGGGGCTGGGAGAGTGGC. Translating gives CASSLGGWESG. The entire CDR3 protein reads CASSLGGWESGYTF. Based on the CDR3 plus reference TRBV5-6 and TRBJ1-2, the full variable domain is DAGVTQSPTHLIKTRGQQVTLRCSPKSGHDTVSWYQQALGQGPQFIFQYYEEEERQRGNFPDRFSGHQFPNYSSELNVNALLLGDSALYLCASSLGGWESGYTFGSGTRLTVV.

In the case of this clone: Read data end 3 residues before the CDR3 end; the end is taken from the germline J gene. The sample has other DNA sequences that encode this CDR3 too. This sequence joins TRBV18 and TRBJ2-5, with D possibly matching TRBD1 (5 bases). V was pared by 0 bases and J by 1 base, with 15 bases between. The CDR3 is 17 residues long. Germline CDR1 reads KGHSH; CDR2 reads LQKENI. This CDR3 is CASSPPPKGKIQETQYF. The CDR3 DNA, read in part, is TGTGCCAGCTCACCACCCCCGAAGGGGAAAATCCAAGAGACC. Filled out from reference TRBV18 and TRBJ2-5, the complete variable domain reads NAGVMQNPRHLVRRRGQEARLRCSPMKGHSHVYWYRQLPEEGLKFMVYLQKENIIDESGMPKERFSAEFPKEGPSILRIQQVVRGDSAAYFCASSPPPKGKIQETQYFGPGTRLLVL.

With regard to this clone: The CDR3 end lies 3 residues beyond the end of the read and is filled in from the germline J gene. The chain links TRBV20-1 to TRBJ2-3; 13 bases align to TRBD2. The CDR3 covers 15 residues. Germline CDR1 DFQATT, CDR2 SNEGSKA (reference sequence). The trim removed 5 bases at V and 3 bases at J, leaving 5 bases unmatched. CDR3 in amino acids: CSARRTSGGTDTQYF. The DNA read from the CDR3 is TGCAGTGCTCGCCGGACTAGCGGGGGTACAGATACG.

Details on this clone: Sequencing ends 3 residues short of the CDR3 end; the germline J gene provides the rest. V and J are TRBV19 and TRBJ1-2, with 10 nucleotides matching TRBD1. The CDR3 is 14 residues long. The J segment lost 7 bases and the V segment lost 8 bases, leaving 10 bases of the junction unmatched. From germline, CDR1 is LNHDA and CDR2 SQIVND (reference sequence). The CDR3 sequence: CASDRDRGERGYTF. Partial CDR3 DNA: TGTGCCAGTGACCGGGACAGGGGTGAGCGTGGC.